Below, 8 T cell receptor beta chains from the same sample are listed, as sequenced in a study of T-cell reconstitution after alpha-beta-depleted transplantation in children. Unique molecular identifiers were built into the TCRbeta library. TCRdb re-called the PCR reads with MiXCR, one entry per CDR3 protein. The sample consists of 70,000 or so distinct CDR3 sequences, 9.5% to 13% of them appearing once. The material sequenced was PBMCs, taken before TCRalphabeta/CD19-depleted stem cell transplant. Source of these receptors: a boy aged 10-17 years with acute myeloid leukemia, due to receive a stem cell transplant.

This clonotype was seen many times. The rearrangement uses TRBV5-1 and TRBJ1-5; D is possibly TRBD1 (5 bases). V shed 2 bases and J shed 3 bases, with 12 bases lying between them. The CDR3 runs to 15 residues. Per the germline V gene, CDR1 is SGHRS and CDR2 is YFSETQ. CDR3 region: CASSLTDSPNQPQHF. The CDR3 nucleotides read TGCGCCAGCAGCTTAACCGACAGCCCCAATCAGCCCCAGCATTTT.

J is TRBJ2-2 and V is TRBV12-3 or TRBV12-4, with D possibly being TRBD2 (5 bases). The V end lost 8 bases, the J end lost 5 bases, and 9 bases lay between the germline ends. CDR3 length: 12 amino acids. Written as DNA, the CDR3 is TGTGCCAGCGTTCGGGGAACCGGGGAGCTGTTTTTT. Its translation: CASVRGTGELFF.

This clonotype was counted at least ten times. The rearrangement joins TRBV5-1 to TRBJ2-6, with TRBD1 identical over 7 bases. Germline trimming cut 2 bases from V and 3 bases from J; bases unmatched to any gene: 14. CDR3 length: 19 amino acids. Per germline, CDR1 SGHRS and CDR2 YFSETQ. This CDR3 is CASSFNPALTGNGANVLTF. DNA for the CDR3: TGCGCCAGCAGCTTTAACCCCGCATTGACAGGGAATGGGGCCAACGTCCTGACTTTC.

This clonotype was found many times. The rearrangement joins TRBV5-5 to TRBJ2-3; D not certain. Per germline, CDR1 SGHKS and CDR2 YYEKEE (reference sequence). Trimming cost V 2 bases and J 6 bases, with 16 bases left between them. This CDR3 has 15 amino acids. DNA of the CDR3: TGTGCCAGCAGCTTAGACGACCACCCTTACGATACGCAGTATTTT. This encodes CASSLDDHPYDTQYF.

At least ten counts were recorded for this clonotype. CDR3 DNA sequence: TGTGCCAGCAGCCCCGCCGGGCTTCCCGGGGGGGAGACCCAGTACTTC. Its translation is CASSPAGLPGGETQYF. The chain carries TRBV4-2 and TRBJ2-5; the match to TRBD2 covers 7 bases. The CDR3 length is 16 residues. The J segment lost 5 bases and the V segment lost 4 bases, leaving 13 bases of the junction unmatched. Germline CDR1 and CDR2: LGHNA and YNFKEQ.

This clonotype showed up many times. In DNA, the CDR3 is TGTGCCAGCAGCGGTGGCCGGGGGTTTAGCACAGATACGCAGTATTTT. It specifies CASSGGRGFSTDTQYF. The J gene is TRBJ2-3, the V gene TRBV7-6, with D perhaps TRBD2 (6 bases). V lost 5 bases and J lost 0, with 15 bases in between. This CDR3 has 16 residues. The germline CDR1 and CDR2 sequences are SGHVS and FNYEAQ.

This clonotype was detected many times. J is TRBJ2-7 and V is TRBV5-1; 7 bases are a match to TRBD1. The CDR3 length is 14 residues. V gave up 2 bases and J gave up 1 base; unmatched junction bases: 3. The V gene's germline CDR1 is SGHRS and CDR2 YFSETQ. Here the CDR3 reads CASSLGTVSYEQYV. DNA for the CDR3: TGCGCCAGCAGCTTAGGGACAGTTTCCTACGAGCAGTACGTC.

This clonotype was seen at least ten times. CDR3: CASSRRGGPEYNEQFF. Written as DNA, the CDR3 is TGTGCCAGCAGTCGGCGCGGGGGGCCGGAATACAATGAGCAGTTCTTC. The rearrangement uses TRBV27 and TRBJ2-1; TRBD2 aligns across 8 bases. From germline, CDR1 is MNHEY and CDR2 SMNVEV (reference sequence). This CDR3 has 16 residues. With V trimmed by 5 bases and J by 4 bases, 10 bases remained unmatched.